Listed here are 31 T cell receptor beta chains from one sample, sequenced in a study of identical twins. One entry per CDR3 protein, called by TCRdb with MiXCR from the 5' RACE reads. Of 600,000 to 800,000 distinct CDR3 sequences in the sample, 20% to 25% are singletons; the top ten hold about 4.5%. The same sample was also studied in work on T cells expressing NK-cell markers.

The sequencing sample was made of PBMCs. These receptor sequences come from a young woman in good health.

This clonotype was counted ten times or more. CDR3 DNA sequence: TGTGCCAGCAGCTTCCCCGCAGGGCTAGCGGGAGGTTACGAGCAGTACTTC. Translating gives CASSFPAGLAGGYEQYF. The rearrangement uses TRBV7-8 and TRBJ2-7, with TRBD2 identical over 11 bases. The CDR3 covers 17 residues. Germline loops: CDR1 SGHVS, CDR2 FQNEAQ. J lost 4 bases, V lost 3 bases, and 11 bases had no gene match. Variable domain in full (rest from reference TRBV7-8 and TRBJ2-7): GAGVSQSPRYKVAKRGQDVALRCDPISGHVSLFWYQQALGQGPEFLTYFQNEAQLDKSGLPSDRFFAERPEGSVSTLKIQRTQQEDSAVYLCASSFPAGLAGGYEQYFGPGTRLTVT.

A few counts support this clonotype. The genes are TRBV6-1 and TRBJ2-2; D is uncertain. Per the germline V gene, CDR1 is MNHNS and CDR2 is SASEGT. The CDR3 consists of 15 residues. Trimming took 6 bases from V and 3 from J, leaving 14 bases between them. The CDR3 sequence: CASRNVGIYTGELFF. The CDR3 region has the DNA TGTGCCAGCAGAAACGTGGGGATTTACACCGGGGAGCTGTTTTTT.

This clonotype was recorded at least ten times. The CDR3 coding sequence is TGCAGTGCAGGACTAGCGGGAGTTCACGAGCAGTACTTC. Amino acid sequence: CSAGLAGVHEQYF. The chain couples TRBV20-1 to TRBJ2-7; TRBD2 aligns across 13 bases. The CDR3 extends over 13 amino acids. The V segment lost 6 bases and the J segment 5 bases; nucleotides outside the gene matches: 4. Germline V lookup: CDR1 DFQATT, CDR2 SNEGSKA (reference sequence).

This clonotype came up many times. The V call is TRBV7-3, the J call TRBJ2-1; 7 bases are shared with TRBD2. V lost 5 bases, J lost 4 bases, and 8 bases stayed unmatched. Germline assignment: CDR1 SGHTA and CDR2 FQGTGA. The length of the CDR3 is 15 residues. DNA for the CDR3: TGTGCCAGCAGCCCATTGGCGGGAGCTTACAATGAGCAGTTCTTC. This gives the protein CASSPLAGAYNEQFF.

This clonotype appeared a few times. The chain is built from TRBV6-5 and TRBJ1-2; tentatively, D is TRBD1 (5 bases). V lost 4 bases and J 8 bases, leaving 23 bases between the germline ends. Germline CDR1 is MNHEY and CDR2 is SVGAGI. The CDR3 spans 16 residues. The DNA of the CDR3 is TGTGCCAGCAGTTCTACCCCCGGAGGGGTTGTATTCGGCTACACCTTC. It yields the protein CASSSTPGGVVFGYTF.

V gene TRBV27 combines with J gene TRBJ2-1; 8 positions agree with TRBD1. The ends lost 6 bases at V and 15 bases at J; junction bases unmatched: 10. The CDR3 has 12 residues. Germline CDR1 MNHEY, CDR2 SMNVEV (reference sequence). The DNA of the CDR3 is TGTGCCAGCAGCATACGGGACAGGCCGTGGTTCTTC. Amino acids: CASSIRDRPWFF.

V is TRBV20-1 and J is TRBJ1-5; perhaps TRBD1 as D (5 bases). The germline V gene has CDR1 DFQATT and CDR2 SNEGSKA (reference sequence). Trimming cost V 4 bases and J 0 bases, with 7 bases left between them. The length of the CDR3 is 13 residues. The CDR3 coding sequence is TGCAGTGCTAAAGGGACTAGCAATCAGCCCCAGCATTTT. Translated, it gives CSAKGTSNQPQHF.

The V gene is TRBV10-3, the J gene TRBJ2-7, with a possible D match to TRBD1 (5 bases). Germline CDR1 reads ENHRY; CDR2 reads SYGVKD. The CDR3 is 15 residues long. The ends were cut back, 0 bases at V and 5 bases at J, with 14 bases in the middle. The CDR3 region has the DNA TGTGCCATCAGTGAGTCGGGAAACAGGATTGACGAGCAGTACTTC. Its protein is CAISESGNRIDEQYF.

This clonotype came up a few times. CDR3 amino acids: CSVRGPTGERTKNIQYF. For the CDR3, the DNA is TGCAGCGTACGAGGGCCAACGGGGGAACGGACCAAAAACATTCAGTACTTC. The gene calls are TRBV29-1 and TRBJ2-4, with D possibly being TRBD2 (6 bases). Trimming removed 6 bases at V and 2 bases at J, with 23 bases between. Germline-derived CDR1 and CDR2 are SQVTM and ANQGSEA. The CDR3 is 17 residues long.

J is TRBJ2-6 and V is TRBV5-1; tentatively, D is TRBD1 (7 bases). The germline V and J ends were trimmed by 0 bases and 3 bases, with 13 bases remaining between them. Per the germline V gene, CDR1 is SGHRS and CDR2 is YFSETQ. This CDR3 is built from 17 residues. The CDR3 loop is CASSLDGRGDGANVLTF. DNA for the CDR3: TGCGCCAGCAGCTTGGATGGCAGGGGGGATGGGGCCAACGTCCTGACTTTC. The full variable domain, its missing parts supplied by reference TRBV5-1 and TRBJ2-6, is KAGVTQTPRYLIKTRGQQVTLSCSPISGHRSVSWYQQTPGQGLQFLFEYFSETQRNKGNFPGRFSGRQFSNSRSEMNVSTLELGDSALYLCASSLDGRGDGANVLTFGAGSRLTVL.

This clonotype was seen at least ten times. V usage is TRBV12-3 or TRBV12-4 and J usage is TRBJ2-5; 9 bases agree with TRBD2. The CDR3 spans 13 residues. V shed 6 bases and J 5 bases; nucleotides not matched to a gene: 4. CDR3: CASRPTSGETQYF. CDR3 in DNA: TGTGCCAGCAGGCCTACTAGCGGGGAGACCCAGTACTTC.

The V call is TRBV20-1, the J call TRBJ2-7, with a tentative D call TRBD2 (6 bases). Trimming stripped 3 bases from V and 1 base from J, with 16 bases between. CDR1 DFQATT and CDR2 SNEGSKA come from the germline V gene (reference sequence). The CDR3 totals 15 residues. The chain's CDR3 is CSARHPGLASYEQYF. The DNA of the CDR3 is TGCAGTGCTAGGCACCCGGGACTTGCATCCTACGAGCAGTACTTC.

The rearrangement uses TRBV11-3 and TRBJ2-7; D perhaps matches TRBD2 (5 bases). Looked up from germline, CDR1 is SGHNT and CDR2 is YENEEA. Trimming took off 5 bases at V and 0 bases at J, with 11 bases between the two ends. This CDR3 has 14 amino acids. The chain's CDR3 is CASSTRGFSYEQYF. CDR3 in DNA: TGTGCCAGCAGCACCAGAGGGTTCTCCTACGAGCAGTACTTC.

CDR3 in DNA: TGTGCCAGCAGCACGCACCTGGGACAGTCTAACACTGAAGCTTTCTTT. It translates to CASSTHLGQSNTEAFF. The chain couples TRBV7-9 to TRBJ1-1; 7 bases fit TRBD1. The CDR3 contains 16 residues. Per the germline V gene, CDR1 is SEHNR and CDR2 is FQNEAQ (reference sequence). V shed 5 bases and J 2 bases; nucleotides not matched to a gene: 11.

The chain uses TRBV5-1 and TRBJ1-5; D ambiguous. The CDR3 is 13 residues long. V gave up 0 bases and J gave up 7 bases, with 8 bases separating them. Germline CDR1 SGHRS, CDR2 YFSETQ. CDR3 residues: CASSLASGQPQHF. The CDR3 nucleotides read TGCGCCAGCAGCTTGGCGTCGGGACAGCCCCAGCATTTT.

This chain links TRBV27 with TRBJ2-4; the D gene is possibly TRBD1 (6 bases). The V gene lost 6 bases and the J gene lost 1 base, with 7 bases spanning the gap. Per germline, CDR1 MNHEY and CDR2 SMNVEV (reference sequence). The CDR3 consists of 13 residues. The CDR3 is CASSTGAKNIQYF. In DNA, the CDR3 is TGTGCCAGCAGCACAGGGGCCAAAAACATTCAGTACTTC.

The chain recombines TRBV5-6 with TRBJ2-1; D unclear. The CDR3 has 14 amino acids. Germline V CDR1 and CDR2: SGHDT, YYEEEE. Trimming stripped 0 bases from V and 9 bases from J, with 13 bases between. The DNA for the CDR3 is TGTGCCAGCAGCTTGGCCTACTCATCCGGTGAGCAGTTCTTC. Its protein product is CASSLAYSSGEQFF.

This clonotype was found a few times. The CDR3 sequence is CASSFPDSGANVLTF. CDR3 DNA sequence: TGTGCCAGCAGCTTCCCAGACTCTGGGGCCAACGTCCTGACTTTC. The chain couples TRBV7-9 to TRBJ2-6, with D hard to call. V was shortened by 3 bases and J by 0 bases, with 6 bases between the two germline ends. The germline CDR1 and CDR2 sequences are SEHNR and FQNEAQ (reference sequence). The CDR3 covers 15 residues.

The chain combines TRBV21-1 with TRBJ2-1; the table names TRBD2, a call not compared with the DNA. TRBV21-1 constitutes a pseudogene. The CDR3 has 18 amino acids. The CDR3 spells CASSKETTGTSGRNEQFF. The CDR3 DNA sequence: TGTGCCAGCAGCAAAGAAACAACCGGGACTAGCGGGAGGAATGAGCAGTTCTTC.

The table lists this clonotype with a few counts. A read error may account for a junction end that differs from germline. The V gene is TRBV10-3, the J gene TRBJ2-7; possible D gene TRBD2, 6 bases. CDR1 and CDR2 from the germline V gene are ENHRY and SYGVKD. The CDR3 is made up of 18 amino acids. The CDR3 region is CAITEEGVGGEALYEQYF. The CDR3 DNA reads TGTGCCATCACTGAGGAGGGAGTGGGGGGTGAGGCCCTATACGAGCAGTACTTC.

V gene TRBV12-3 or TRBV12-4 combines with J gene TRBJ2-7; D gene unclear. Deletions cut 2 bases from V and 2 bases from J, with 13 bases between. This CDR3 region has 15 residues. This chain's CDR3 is CASSLKAGNTYEQYF. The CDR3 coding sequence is TGTGCCAGCAGTTTAAAAGCAGGAAATACCTACGAGCAGTACTTC.

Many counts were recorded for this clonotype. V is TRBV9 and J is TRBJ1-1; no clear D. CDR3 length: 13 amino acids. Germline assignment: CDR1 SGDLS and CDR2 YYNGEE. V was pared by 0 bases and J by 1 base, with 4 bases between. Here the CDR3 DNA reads TGTGCCAGCAGCGTAGCGGCGAACACTGAAGCTTTCTTT. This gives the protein CASSVAANTEAFF.

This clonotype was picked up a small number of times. The DNA of the CDR3 is TGTGCCAGCAGCTCCTCCGGGGGCTCGGACACCGGGGAGCTGTTTTTT. Translated, it gives CASSSSGGSDTGELFF. The chain links TRBV9 to TRBJ2-2; D might be TRBD1 or TRBD2, each matching 6 bases. CDR3 length: 16 residues. Germline V gives CDR1 SGDLS, CDR2 YYNGEE. Trimming pared 4 bases from V and 3 bases from J, leaving 16 bases between.

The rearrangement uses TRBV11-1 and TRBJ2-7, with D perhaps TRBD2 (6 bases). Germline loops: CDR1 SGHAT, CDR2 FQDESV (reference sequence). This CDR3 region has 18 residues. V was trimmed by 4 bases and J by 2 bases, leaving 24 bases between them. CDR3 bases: TGTGCCAGCAGCTCCTCCCACCTTCCGGGACTCATGACCTACGAGCAGTACTTC. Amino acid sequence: CASSSSHLPGLMTYEQYF.

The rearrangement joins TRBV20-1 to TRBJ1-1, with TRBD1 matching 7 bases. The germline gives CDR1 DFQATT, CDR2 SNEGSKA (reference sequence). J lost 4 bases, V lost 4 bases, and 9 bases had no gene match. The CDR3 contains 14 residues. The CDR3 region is CSAKSGGHSTEAFF. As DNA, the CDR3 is TGCAGTGCTAAATCAGGGGGACATAGCACTGAAGCTTTCTTT.

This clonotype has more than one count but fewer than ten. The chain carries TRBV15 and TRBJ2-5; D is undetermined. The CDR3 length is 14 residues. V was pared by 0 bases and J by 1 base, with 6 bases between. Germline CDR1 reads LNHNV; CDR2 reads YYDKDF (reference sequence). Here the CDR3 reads CATSRDPAQETQYF. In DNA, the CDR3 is TGTGCCACCAGCAGAGACCCGGCCCAAGAGACCCAGTACTTC.

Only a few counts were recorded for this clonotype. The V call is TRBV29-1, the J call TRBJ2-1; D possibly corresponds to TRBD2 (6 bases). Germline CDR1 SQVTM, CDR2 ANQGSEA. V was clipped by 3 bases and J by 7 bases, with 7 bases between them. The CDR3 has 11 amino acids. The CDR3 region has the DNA TGCAGCGTTGATGGGGGGAATGAGCAGTTCTTC. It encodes CSVDGGNEQFF.

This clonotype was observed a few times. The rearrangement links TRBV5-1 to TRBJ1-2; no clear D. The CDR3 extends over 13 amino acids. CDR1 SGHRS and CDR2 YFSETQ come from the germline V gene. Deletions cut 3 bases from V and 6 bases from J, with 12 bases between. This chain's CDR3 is CASSSTIGDGYTF. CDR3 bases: TGCGCCAGCAGCTCTACAATAGGCGATGGCTACACCTTC.

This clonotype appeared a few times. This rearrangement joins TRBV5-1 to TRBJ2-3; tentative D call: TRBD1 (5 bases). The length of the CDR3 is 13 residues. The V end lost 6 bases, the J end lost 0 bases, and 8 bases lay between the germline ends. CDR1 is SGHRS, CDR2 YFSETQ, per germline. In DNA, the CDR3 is TGCGCCAGCAATTCAGGGAGCACAGATACGCAGTATTTT. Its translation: CASNSGSTDTQYF.

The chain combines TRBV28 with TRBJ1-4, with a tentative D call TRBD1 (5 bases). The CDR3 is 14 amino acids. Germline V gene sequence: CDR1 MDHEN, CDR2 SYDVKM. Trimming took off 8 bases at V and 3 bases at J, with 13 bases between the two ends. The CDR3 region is CASGGARANEKLFF. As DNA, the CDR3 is TGTGCCAGCGGCGGGGCTCGGGCTAATGAAAAACTGTTTTTT.

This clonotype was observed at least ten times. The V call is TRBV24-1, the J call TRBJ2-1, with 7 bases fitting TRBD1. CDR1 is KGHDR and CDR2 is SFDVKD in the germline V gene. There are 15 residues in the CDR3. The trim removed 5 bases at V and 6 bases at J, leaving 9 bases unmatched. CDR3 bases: TGTGCCACCAGTGGGGGTCAGGGGGAAATCAATGAGCAGTTCTTC. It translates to CATSGGQGEINEQFF.